This passage covers 5 T cell receptor beta chains from one sample sequenced in a study of CXCR3-negative and CXCR3-positive naive CD8 T cells. The method, 5' RACE with UMI labels, was used to prepare the TRB cDNA libraries. TCRdb re-called the 5' RACE reads, yielding one record per CDR3 amino acid sequence without DNA. The sample table sets out tens of thousands of distinct CDR3 sequences. The sequencing input was naive CXCR3- CD8+ T cells from blood. Subset specified: CD45RO-CCR7+CD27+CD95- naive CD8+ T cells lacking CXCR3 (TNR3-). The receptors derive from a human donor in good health. Some clones in this sample may be carry-over from other donors' samples.

The chain employs TRBV5-1 and TRBJ2-1; checking the TCRdb D call of TRBD1 is not possible without DNA. CDR1 is SGHRS, CDR2 YFSETQ, per germline. This CDR3 is 14 amino acids long. The CDR3 is CASTTGQGLNEQFF. The variable domain in full, with the rest retrieved from reference TRBV5-1 and TRBJ2-1, is KAGVTQTPRYLIKTRGQQVTLSCSPISGHRSVSWYQQTPGQGLQFLFEYFSETQRNKGNFPGRFSGRQFSNSRSEMNVSTLELGDSALYLCASTTGQGLNEQFFGPGTRLTVL.

The chain couples TRBV25-1 to TRBJ2-1; with no DNA, the TCRdb D assignment of TRBD2 cannot be verified. The V gene's germline CDR1 is MGHDK and CDR2 SYGVNS. There are 16 residues in the CDR3. CDR3 residues: CASSSPGLDSYNEQFF.

The CDR3 spells CASSLARGDEQYF. This chain links TRBV7-2 with TRBJ2-7; TCRdb indicates TRBD1, and absent DNA this call remains unverified. Germline V gives CDR1 SGHTA, CDR2 FQGNSA. The CDR3 runs to 13 residues.

The rearrangement joins TRBV2 to TRBJ1-6; TCRdb's D call, TRBD1, is unchecked because there is no DNA. The CDR3 sequence is 15 residues long. Germline V gene data show CDR1 as SNHLY and CDR2 as FYNNEI. CDR3 loop: CASREGSSYNSPLHF.

CDR3 residues: CASSYASGTGGYEQYF. V usage is TRBV28 and J usage is TRBJ2-7; lacking DNA, the TRBD1 call made by TCRdb goes unchecked. CDR1 and CDR2 (germline): MDHEN, SYDVKM. This CDR3 is built from 16 residues.